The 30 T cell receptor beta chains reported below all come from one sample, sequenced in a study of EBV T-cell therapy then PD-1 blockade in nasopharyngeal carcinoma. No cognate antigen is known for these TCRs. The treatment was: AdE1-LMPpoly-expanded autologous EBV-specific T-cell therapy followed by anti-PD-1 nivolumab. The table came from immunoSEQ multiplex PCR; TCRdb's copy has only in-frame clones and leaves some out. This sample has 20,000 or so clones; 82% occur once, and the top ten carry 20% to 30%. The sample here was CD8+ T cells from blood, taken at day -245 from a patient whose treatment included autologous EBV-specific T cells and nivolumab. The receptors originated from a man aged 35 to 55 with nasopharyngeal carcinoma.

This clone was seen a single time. CDR3 sequence reads: CASSQDLAESNEQFF. As DNA, the CDR3 is TGTGCCAGCAGCCAAGATCTCGCAGAGAGCAATGAGCAGTTCTTC. The chain combines TRBV4-2 with TRBJ2-1, with no clear D. The CDR3 is 15 amino acids. The germline V gene encodes CDR1 LGHNA and CDR2 YNFKEQ. V was cut by 0 bases and J by 6 bases, with 12 bases left in between.

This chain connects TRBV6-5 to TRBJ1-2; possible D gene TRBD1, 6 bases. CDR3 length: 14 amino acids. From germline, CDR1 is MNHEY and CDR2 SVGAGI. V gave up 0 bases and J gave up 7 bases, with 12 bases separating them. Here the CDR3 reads CASSYSLGGSGYTF. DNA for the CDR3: TGTGCCAGCAGTTACTCGCTGGGGGGCTCTGGCTACACCTTC.

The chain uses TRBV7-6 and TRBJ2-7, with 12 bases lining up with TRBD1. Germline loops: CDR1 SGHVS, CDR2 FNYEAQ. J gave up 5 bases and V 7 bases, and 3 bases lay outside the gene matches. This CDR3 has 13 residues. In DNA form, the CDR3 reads TGTGCCAGCACCAGGGACAGGGGGCACGAGCAGTACTTC. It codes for CASTRDRGHEQYF.

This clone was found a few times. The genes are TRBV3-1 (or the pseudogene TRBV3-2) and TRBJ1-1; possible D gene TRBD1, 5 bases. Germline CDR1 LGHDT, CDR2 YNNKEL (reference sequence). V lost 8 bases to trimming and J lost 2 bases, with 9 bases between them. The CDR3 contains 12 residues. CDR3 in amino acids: CASGWGNTEAFF. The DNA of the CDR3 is TGTGCCAGCGGCTGGGGCAACACTGAAGCTTTCTTT.

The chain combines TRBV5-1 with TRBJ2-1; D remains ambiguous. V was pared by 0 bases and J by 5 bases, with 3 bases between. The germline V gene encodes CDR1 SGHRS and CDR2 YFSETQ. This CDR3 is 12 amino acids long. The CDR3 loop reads CASSLENNEQFF. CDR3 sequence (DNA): TGCGCCAGCAGCTTGGAAAACAATGAGCAGTTCTTC.

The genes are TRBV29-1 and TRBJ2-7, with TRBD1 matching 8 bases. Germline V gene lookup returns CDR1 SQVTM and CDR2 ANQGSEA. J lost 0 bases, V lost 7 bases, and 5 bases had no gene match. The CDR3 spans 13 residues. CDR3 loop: CSGRTGLSYEQYF. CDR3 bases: TGCAGCGGACGGACAGGGCTCTCCTACGAGCAGTACTTC.

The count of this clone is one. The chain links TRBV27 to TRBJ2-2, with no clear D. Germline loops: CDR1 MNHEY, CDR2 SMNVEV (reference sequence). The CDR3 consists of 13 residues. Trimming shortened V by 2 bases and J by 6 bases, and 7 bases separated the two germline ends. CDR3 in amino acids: CASSLRVAGELFF. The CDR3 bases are TGTGCCAGCAGTTTACGGGTGGCCGGGGAGCTGTTTTTT.

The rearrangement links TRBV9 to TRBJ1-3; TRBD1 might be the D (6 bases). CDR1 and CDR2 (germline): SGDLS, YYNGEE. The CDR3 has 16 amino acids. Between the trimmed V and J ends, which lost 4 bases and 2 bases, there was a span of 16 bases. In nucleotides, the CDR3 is TGTGCCAGCAGCTCTCAATTCCAGGGGACTGGAAACACCATATATTTT. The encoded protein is CASSSQFQGTGNTIYF.

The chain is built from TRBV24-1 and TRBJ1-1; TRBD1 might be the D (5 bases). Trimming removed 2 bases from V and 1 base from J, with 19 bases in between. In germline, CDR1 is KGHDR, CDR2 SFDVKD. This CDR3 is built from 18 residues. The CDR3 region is CATSDSQAQGIGNTEAFF. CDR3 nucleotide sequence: TGTGCCACCAGTGATTCCCAAGCCCAGGGAATCGGGAACACTGAAGCTTTCTTT.

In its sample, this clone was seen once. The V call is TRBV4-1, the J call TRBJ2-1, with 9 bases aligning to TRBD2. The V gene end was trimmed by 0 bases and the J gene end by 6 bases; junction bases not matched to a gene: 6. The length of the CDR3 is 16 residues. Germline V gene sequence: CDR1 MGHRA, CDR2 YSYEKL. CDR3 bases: TGCGCCAGCAGCCAAGAACCGCTAGCGGGGAGCAATGAGCAGTTCTTC. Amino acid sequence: CASSQEPLAGSNEQFF.

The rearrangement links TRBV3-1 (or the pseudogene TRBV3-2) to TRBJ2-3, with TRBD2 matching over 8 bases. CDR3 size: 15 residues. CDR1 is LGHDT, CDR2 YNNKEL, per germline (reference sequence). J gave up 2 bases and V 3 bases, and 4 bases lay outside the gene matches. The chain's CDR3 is CASSQGRGDTDTQYF. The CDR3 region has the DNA TGTGCCAGCAGCCAGGGGCGGGGGGACACAGATACGCAGTATTTT.

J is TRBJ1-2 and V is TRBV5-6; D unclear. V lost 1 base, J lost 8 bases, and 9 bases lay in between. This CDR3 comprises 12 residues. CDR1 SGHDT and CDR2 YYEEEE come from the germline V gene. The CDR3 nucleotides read TGTGCCAGCAGCTTGAGAGGGAGCGGCTACACCTTC. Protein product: CASSLRGSGYTF.

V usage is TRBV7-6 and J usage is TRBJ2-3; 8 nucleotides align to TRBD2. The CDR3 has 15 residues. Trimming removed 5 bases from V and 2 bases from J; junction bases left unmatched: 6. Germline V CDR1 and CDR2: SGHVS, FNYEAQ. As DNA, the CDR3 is TGTGCCAGCAGCCCGACGGGGGGGCCCACAGATACGCAGTATTTT. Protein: CASSPTGGPTDTQYF.

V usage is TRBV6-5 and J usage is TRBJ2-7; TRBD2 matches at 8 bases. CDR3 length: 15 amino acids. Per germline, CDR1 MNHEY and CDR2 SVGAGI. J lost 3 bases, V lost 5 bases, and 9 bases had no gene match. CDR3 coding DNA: TGTGCCAGCAGTCGGGGGGGAGTTCAGAACTACGAGCAGTACTTC. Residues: CASSRGGVQNYEQYF.

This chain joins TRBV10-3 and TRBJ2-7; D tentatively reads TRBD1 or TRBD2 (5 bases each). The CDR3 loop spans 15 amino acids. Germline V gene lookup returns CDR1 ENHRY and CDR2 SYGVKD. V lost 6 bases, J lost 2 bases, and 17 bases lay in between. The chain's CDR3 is CAIRSPGTETYEQYF. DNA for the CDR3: TGTGCCATCAGATCCCCCGGGACCGAGACCTACGAGCAGTACTTC.

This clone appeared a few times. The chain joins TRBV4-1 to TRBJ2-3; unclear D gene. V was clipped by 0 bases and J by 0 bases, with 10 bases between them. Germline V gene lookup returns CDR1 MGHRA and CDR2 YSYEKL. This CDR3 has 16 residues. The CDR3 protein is CASSQEYSSSTDTQYF. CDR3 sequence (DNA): TGCGCCAGCAGCCAAGAGTACAGTTCTAGCACAGATACGCAGTATTTT.

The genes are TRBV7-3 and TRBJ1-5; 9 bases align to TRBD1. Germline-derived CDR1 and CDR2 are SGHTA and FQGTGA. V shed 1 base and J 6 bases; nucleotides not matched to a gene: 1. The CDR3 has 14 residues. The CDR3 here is CASSLRTGAQPQHF. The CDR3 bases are TGTGCCAGCAGCTTAAGGACAGGGGCTCAGCCCCAGCATTTT.

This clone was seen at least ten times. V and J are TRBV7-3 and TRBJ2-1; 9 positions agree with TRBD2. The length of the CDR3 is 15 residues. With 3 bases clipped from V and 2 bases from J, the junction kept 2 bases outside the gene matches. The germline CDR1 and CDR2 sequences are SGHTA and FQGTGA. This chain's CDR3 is CASSFTSGPYNEQFF. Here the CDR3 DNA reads TGTGCCAGCAGCTTCACTAGCGGGCCCTACAATGAGCAGTTCTTC.

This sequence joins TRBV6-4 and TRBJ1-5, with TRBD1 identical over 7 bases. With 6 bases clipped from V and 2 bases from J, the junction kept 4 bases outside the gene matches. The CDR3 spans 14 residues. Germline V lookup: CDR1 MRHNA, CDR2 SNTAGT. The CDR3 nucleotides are TGTGCCAGCAGACGACAGGGAGGCAATCAGCCCCAGCATTTT. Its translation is CASRRQGGNQPQHF.

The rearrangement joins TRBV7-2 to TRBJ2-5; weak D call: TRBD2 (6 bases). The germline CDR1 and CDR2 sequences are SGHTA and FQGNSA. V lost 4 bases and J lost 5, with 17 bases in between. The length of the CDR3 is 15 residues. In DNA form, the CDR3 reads TGTGCCAGCAGCTCCCGACTAGTTTCGGCGGAGACCCAGTACTTC. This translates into CASSSRLVSAETQYF.

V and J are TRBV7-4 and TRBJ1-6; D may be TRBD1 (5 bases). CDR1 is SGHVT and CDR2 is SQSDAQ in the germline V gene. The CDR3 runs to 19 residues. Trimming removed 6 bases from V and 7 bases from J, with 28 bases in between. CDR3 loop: CASSQKMRGNPPMNSPLHF. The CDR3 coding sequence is TGTGCCAGCAGTCAGAAGATGAGGGGCAACCCCCCCATGAATTCACCCCTCCACTTT.

CDR3 bases: TGTGCCAGCAGTTACTCGGGGGGCTATCTTGATGGAAAACTGTTTTTT. Translated, it gives CASSYSGGYLDGKLFF. The chain couples TRBV6-5 to TRBJ1-4, with D perhaps matching TRBD1 (6 bases). This CDR3 region has 16 residues. The ends were cut back, 0 bases at V and 10 bases at J, with 18 bases in the middle. Germline V lookup: CDR1 MNHEY, CDR2 SVGAGI.

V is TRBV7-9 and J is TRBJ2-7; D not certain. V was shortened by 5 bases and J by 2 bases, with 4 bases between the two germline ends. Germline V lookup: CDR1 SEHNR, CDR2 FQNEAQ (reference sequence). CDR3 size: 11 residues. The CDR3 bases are TGTGCCAGCAGCCGGGCCTACGAGCAGTACTTC. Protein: CASSRAYEQYF.

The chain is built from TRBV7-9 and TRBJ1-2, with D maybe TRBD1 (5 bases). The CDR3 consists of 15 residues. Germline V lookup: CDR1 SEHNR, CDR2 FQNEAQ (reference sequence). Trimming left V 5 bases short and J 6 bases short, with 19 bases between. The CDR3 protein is CASSLGYQGQDGYTF. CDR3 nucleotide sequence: TGTGCCAGCAGCCTAGGCTACCAGGGCCAGGATGGCTACACCTTC. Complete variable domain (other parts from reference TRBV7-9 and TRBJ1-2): DTGVSQNPRHKITKRGQNVTFRCDPISEHNRLYWYRQTLGQGPEFLTYFQNEAQLEKSRLLSDRFSAERPKGSFSTLEIQRTEQGDSAMYLCASSLGYQGQDGYTFGSGTRLTVV.

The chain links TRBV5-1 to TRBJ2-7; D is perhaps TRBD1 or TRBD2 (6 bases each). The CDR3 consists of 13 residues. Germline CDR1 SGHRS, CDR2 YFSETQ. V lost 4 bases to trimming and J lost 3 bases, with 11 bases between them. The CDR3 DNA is TGCGCCAGCAGCCCGGGGGCAAGCTACGAGCAGTACTTC. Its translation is CASSPGASYEQYF.

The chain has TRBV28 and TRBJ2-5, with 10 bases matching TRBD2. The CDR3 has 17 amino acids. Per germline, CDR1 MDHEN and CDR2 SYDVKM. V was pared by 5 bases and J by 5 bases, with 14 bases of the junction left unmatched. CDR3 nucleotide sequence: TGTGCCAGCAGTCTGGGACTCACTAGCGGGGAGGAGGAGACCCAGTACTTC. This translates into CASSLGLTSGEEETQYF.

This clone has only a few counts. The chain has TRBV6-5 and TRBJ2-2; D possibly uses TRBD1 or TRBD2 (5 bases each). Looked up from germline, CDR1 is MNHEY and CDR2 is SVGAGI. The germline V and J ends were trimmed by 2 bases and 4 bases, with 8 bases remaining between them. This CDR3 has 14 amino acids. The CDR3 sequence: CASSYDSGTGELFF. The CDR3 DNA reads TGTGCCAGCAGTTACGACAGCGGCACCGGGGAGCTGTTTTTT.

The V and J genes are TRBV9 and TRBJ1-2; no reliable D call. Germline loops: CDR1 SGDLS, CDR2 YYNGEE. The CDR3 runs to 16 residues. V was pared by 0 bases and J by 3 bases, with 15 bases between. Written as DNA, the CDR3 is TGTGCCAGCAGCGTAGAACGAGAGGGAAGATACTATGGCTACACCTTC. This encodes CASSVEREGRYYGYTF.

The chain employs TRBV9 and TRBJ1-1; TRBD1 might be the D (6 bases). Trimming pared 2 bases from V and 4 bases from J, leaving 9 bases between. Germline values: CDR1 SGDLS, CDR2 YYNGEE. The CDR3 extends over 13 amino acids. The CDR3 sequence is CASSVGGLTEAFF. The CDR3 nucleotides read TGTGCCAGCAGCGTGGGGGGGCTCACTGAAGCTTTCTTT.

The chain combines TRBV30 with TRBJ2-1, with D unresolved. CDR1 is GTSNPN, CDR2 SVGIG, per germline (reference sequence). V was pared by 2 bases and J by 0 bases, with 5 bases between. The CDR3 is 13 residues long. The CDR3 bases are TGTGCCTGGAGTCAACGCTCCTACAATGAGCAGTTCTTC. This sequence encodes CAWSQRSYNEQFF.